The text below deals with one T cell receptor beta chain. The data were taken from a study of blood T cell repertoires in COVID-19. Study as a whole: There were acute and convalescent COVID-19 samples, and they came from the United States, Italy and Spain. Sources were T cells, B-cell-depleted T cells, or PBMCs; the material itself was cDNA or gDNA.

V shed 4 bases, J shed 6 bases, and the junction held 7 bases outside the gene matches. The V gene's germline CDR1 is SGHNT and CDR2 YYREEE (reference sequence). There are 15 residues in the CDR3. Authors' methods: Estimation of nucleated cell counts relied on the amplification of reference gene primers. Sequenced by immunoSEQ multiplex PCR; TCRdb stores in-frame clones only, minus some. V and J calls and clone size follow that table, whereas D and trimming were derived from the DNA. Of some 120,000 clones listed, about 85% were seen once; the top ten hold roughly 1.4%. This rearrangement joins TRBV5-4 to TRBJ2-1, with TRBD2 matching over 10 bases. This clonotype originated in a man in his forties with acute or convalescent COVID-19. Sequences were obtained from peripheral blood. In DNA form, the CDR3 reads TGTGCCAGCAGCCCCCTAGCGGGAGTAGGCAATGAGCAGTTCTTC. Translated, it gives CASSPLAGVGNEQFF.